These 27 T cell receptor beta chains share one sample of origin, sequenced in a study of blood T cell repertoires in COVID-19. The protocol was immunoSEQ multiplex PCR, while the TCRdb copy is restricted to in-frame clones and leaves out a portion. The profile shows some 71,000 clones, 84% of them singletons. Material for sequencing was peripheral blood. The receptors shown here come from a woman aged 45-65 years with acute or convalescent COVID-19.

The genes are TRBV7-2 and TRBJ2-1, with 14 bases identical to TRBD2. This CDR3 comprises 19 residues. Germline V lookup: CDR1 SGHTA, CDR2 FQGNSA. V trimming: 4 bases; J trimming: 7 bases; junction bases outside the gene matches: 15. The CDR3 spells CASSSHAGLAGVRLNEQFF. The DNA for the CDR3 is TGTGCCAGCAGCTCCCACGCGGGACTAGCGGGAGTTCGGTTAAATGAGCAGTTCTTC. Together with reference TRBV7-2 and TRBJ2-1, the CDR3 gives the full variable domain: GAGVSQSPSNKVTEKGKDVELRCDPISGHTALYWYRQSLGQGLEFLIYFQGNSAPDKSGLPSDRFSAERTGGSVSTLTIQRTQQEDSAVYLCASSSHAGLAGVRLNEQFFGPGTRLTVL.

This sequence joins TRBV6-2 or TRBV6-3 and TRBJ2-2; tentatively, D is TRBD1 (5 bases). The CDR3 totals 17 residues. V lost 0 bases and J 7 bases, leaving 18 bases between the germline ends. The V gene's germline CDR1 is MNHEY and CDR2 SVGEGT. The CDR3 spells CASSYSLLRTPRGELFF. CDR3 nucleotides: TGTGCCAGCAGTTACTCACTTCTACGGACACCGCGCGGGGAGCTGTTTTTT.

In this sample, this clone turned up once. This chain connects TRBV4-2 to TRBJ1-1, with TRBD1 matching over 12 bases. CDR1 and CDR2 from the germline V gene are LGHNA and YNFKEQ. The CDR3 contains 16 residues. The V and J ends lost 3 bases and 7 bases, in that order; junction bases with no gene match: 9. The CDR3 DNA is TGTGCCAGCAGCCACCTGGGGACAGGGGGCGACTTTGAAGCTTTCTTT. Amino acid sequence: CASSHLGTGGDFEAFF.

The V gene is TRBV7-6, the J gene TRBJ1-4, with no clear D. The germline V gene encodes CDR1 SGHVS and CDR2 FNYEAQ. With 5 bases removed from V and 8 bases from J, the gap between germline ends came to 18 bases. This CDR3 comprises 15 residues. CDR3 nucleotides: TGTGCCAGCAGCCCGAGGTTGAGCGGTCGGGAAAAACTGTTTTTT. The encoded protein is CASSPRLSGREKLFF.

Only a few counts were recorded for this clone. The chain has TRBV7-9 and TRBJ1-2; the D is unclear. The CDR3 is 15 amino acids. Trimming took off 7 bases at V and 4 bases at J, with 19 bases between the two ends. The germline gives CDR1 SEHNR, CDR2 FQNEAQ (reference sequence). CDR3 DNA sequence: TGTGCCAGCACCCCTGATTCGAGGGTGCTCTATGGCTACACCTTC. Protein: CASTPDSRVLYGYTF.

This clone was found once. The chain has TRBV7-9 and TRBJ2-5, with 10 bases identical to TRBD1. There are 16 residues in the CDR3. CDR1 is SEHNR and CDR2 is FQNEAQ in the germline V gene (reference sequence). Unmatched junction bases numbered 4, after V lost 0 bases and J lost 3 bases. The CDR3 loop is CASSLARDRGKETQYF. The DNA for the CDR3 is TGTGCCAGCAGCTTAGCTAGGGACAGGGGAAAAGAGACCCAGTACTTC.

This clone has more than one count but fewer than ten. The gene calls are TRBV6-1 and TRBJ2-1, with 10 bases identical to TRBD2. With V trimmed by 2 bases and J by 7 bases, 5 bases remained unmatched. Germline CDR1 and CDR2: MNHNS and SASEGT. The CDR3 consists of 15 residues. CDR3 in amino acids: CASSELSSGRNEQFF. The CDR3 DNA reads TGTGCCAGCAGTGAATTGTCTAGCGGGAGAAATGAGCAGTTCTTC.

The chain recombines TRBV25-1 with TRBJ1-1, with D hard to call. V lost 3 bases to trimming and J lost 6 bases, with 20 bases between them. Germline V gene data show CDR1 as MGHDK and CDR2 as SYGVNS. The CDR3 extends over 16 amino acids. Here the CDR3 reads CASSDYRLTKDSEAFF. The CDR3 DNA is TGTGCCAGCAGTGATTATCGGTTAACAAAAGACTCTGAAGCTTTCTTT.

The chain is built from TRBV6-6 and TRBJ1-2, with TRBD1 as a possible D gene (5 bases). CDR1 and CDR2 (germline): MNHNY, SVGAGI (reference sequence). This CDR3 contains 17 residues. Trimming shortened V by 5 bases and J by 0 bases, and 19 bases separated the two germline ends. The CDR3 DNA reads as TGTGCCAGCAGTCGGCGGACATCCTCCTCCTCTAACTATGGCTACACCTTC. As protein: CASSRRTSSSSNYGYTF.

J is TRBJ2-4 and V is TRBV18; 8 bases agree with TRBD2. V shed 3 bases, J shed 9 bases, and the junction held 13 bases outside the gene matches. The germline V gene encodes CDR1 KGHSH and CDR2 LQKENI. This CDR3 is built from 16 residues. In nucleotides, the CDR3 is TGTGCCAGCTCACCGCAAGCGGGAGCCTCCAGGGGCATTCAGTACTTC. As protein: CASSPQAGASRGIQYF.

In its sample, this clone was seen a few times. The DNA of the CDR3 is TGTGCCAGCAGTGACCAGCGAAGACTGTTTTTT. Translating it yields CASSDQRRLFF. This chain uses TRBV2 with TRBJ1-4; D remains unclear. CDR3 length: 11 amino acids. The germline CDR1 and CDR2 sequences are SNHLY and FYNNEI. The V end lost 3 bases, the J end lost 13 bases, and 9 bases lay between the germline ends.

The chain carries TRBV5-4 and TRBJ1-1, with a possible D match to TRBD1 (5 bases). This CDR3 has 15 amino acids. V was cut by 4 bases and J by 5 bases, with 18 bases left in between. The germline V gene has CDR1 SGHNT and CDR2 YYREEE (reference sequence). The CDR3 region is CASSPQQAPETEAFF. CDR3 coding DNA: TGTGCCAGCAGCCCCCAACAGGCTCCGGAGACTGAAGCTTTCTTT.

This clone was seen once. The rearrangement uses TRBV11-2 and TRBJ2-7; D remains ambiguous. The CDR3 consists of 11 residues. The germline V gene has CDR1 SGHAT and CDR2 FQNNGV. Trimming cost V 5 bases and J 3 bases, with 5 bases left between them. Written as DNA, the CDR3 is TGTGCCAGCAGCCGGAGCTACGAGCAGTACTTC. Translating gives CASSRSYEQYF.

The gene calls are TRBV4-3 and TRBJ2-4; 8 bases fit TRBD1. There are 14 residues in the CDR3. Germline lookup yields CDR1 LGHNA and CDR2 YSLEER. The trim removed 0 bases at V and 5 bases at J, leaving 0 bases unmatched. This CDR3 is CASSQETGENIQYF. For the CDR3, the DNA is TGCGCCAGCAGCCAAGAGACAGGGGAAAACATTCAGTACTTC.

The chain links TRBV2 to TRBJ1-1, with D maybe TRBD1 (6 bases). The length of the CDR3 is 14 residues. CDR1 is SNHLY and CDR2 is FYNNEI in the germline V gene. The V end was cut by 7 bases, the J end by 4 bases, with 16 bases between. CDR3 nucleotides: TGTGCCAGCATGGGGGCAGCTCAAGGCACTGAAGCTTTCTTT. Its protein is CASMGAAQGTEAFF.

J is TRBJ2-1 and V is TRBV5-1, with 8 bases matching TRBD1. The CDR3 spans 15 residues. Per germline, CDR1 SGHRS and CDR2 YFSETQ. J lost 2 bases, V lost 5 bases, and 6 bases had no gene match. The CDR3 region is CASRLLQGAYNEQFF. CDR3 nucleotide sequence: TGCGCCAGCAGATTACTACAGGGGGCCTACAATGAGCAGTTCTTC.

The chain employs TRBV2 and TRBJ2-7, with TRBD1 matching over 7 bases. The CDR3 sequence is 14 residues long. Germline CDR1 is SNHLY and CDR2 is FYNNEI. The trim removed 6 bases at V and 0 bases at J, leaving 5 bases unmatched. CDR3 protein: CASRRTGSSYEQYF. DNA of the CDR3: TGTGCCAGCAGACGGACAGGCAGCTCCTACGAGCAGTACTTC. The full variable domain, completed using reference TRBV2 and TRBJ2-7, is EPEVTQTPSHQVTQMGQEVILRCVPISNHLYFYWYRQILGQKVEFLVSFYNNEISEKSEIFDDQFSVERPDGSNFTLKIRSTKLEDSAMYFCASRRTGSSYEQYFGPGTRLTVT.

The chain combines TRBV4-3 with TRBJ2-7; TRBD1 agrees at 10 bases. CDR1 LGHNA and CDR2 YSLEER come from the germline V gene. The length of the CDR3 is 17 residues. V lost 1 base, J lost 5 bases, and 11 bases stayed unmatched. CDR3 in amino acids: CASSQVAGQGIYHEQYF. In DNA form, the CDR3 reads TGCGCCAGCAGCCAAGTGGCGGGACAGGGGATTTATCACGAGCAGTACTTC.

The CDR3 nucleotides read TGTGCCAGCAGTTACCGCGGCAATCAGCCCCAGCATTTT. It yields the protein CASSYRGNQPQHF. The chain carries TRBV6-5 and TRBJ1-5; D is uncertain. Germline V gene lookup returns CDR1 MNHEY and CDR2 SVGAGI. Trimming shortened V by 2 bases and J by 2 bases, and 4 bases separated the two germline ends. The CDR3 sequence is 13 residues long.

V and J are TRBV5-1 and TRBJ2-7; D ambiguous. Germline V gives CDR1 SGHRS, CDR2 YFSETQ. V lost 4 bases to trimming and J lost 0 bases, with 11 bases between them. The CDR3 extends over 14 amino acids. The chain's CDR3 is CASSPSGSSYEQYF. In DNA, the CDR3 is TGCGCCAGCAGCCCGTCCGGGTCCTCCTACGAGCAGTACTTC.

V usage is TRBV7-8 and J usage is TRBJ1-2, with a weak D call TRBD1 (6 bases). Per the germline V gene, CDR1 is SGHVS and CDR2 is FQNEAQ. CDR3 length: 18 amino acids. Trimming removed 10 bases at V and 5 bases at J, with 32 bases between. The CDR3 is CATRDSSDSTAFRYGYTF. CDR3 in DNA: TGTGCCACCAGGGATTCATCGGACAGCACGGCCTTCCGGTATGGCTACACCTTC. Filled out from reference TRBV7-8 and TRBJ1-2, the complete variable domain reads GAGVSQSPRYKVAKRGQDVALRCDPISGHVSLFWYQQALGQGPEFLTYFQNEAQLDKSGLPSDRFFAERPEGSVSTLKIQRTQQEDSAVYLCATRDSSDSTAFRYGYTFGSGTRLTVV.

The chain has TRBV7-3 and TRBJ2-1; weak D call: TRBD2 (6 bases). The germline CDR1 and CDR2 sequences are SGHTA and FQGTGA. This CDR3 is 14 amino acids long. Trimming removed 2 bases at V and 3 bases at J, with 8 bases between. The CDR3 reads CASSLGGGYNEQFF. The CDR3 region has the DNA TGTGCCAGCAGCTTAGGGGGAGGCTACAATGAGCAGTTCTTC.

The rearrangement uses TRBV19 and TRBJ1-2, with a possible D match to TRBD1 (6 bases). CDR1 is LNHDA, CDR2 SQIVND, per germline (reference sequence). The CDR3 is made up of 15 amino acids. Trimming cost V 2 bases and J 3 bases, with 13 bases left between them. CDR3 coding DNA: TGTGCCAGTAGTATAAAGCGGGAGGGGGACTATGGCTACACCTTC. Translating it yields CASSIKREGDYGYTF.

This sequence joins TRBV27 and TRBJ2-1, with D possibly TRBD2 on 7 matching bases. The CDR3 runs to 12 residues. Germline V gives CDR1 MNHEY, CDR2 SMNVEV (reference sequence). V was clipped by 6 bases and J by 10 bases, with 13 bases between them. CDR3: CASRGGAGEQFF. The CDR3 DNA reads TGTGCCAGCAGGGGGGGGGCAGGGGAGCAGTTCTTC.

V gene TRBV9 combines with J gene TRBJ2-7, with a weak D call TRBD1 (5 bases). CDR3 size: 17 residues. V dropped 4 bases and J dropped 1 base, with 21 bases sitting between them. Germline CDR1 SGDLS, CDR2 YYNGEE. CDR3: CASSIPTTESTSYEQYF. DNA of the CDR3: TGTGCCAGCAGCATACCCACGACAGAGAGTACTTCCTACGAGCAGTACTTC.

The rearrangement links TRBV28 to TRBJ2-7; D gene unclear. Trimming pared 6 bases from V and 5 bases from J, leaving 8 bases between. CDR1 MDHEN and CDR2 SYDVKM come from the germline V gene. The CDR3 length is 11 residues. The CDR3 DNA reads TGTGCCAGCAGACTCCGGGACGAGCAGTACTTC. The encoded protein is CASRLRDEQYF.

The gene calls are TRBV13 and TRBJ2-1; weak D call: TRBD2 (6 bases). This CDR3 has 14 amino acids. The germline V gene encodes CDR1 PRHDT and CDR2 FYEKMQ (reference sequence). The ends were cut back, 6 bases at V and 8 bases at J, with 17 bases in the middle. This CDR3 reads CASRPGLRTDEQFF. The CDR3 DNA is TGTGCCAGCAGGCCGGGACTGCGCACCGATGAGCAGTTCTTC.